This TCR beta chain was retrieved from a study of Graves' ophthalmopathy and Graves' hyperthyroidism (dated by TCRdb to the late 2010s). Context from the whole study: Peripheral blood samples were taken at the time of initial diagnosis, before any treatment was given. Once sampling was done, hyperthyroidism patients were given methimazole at a starting dose of 30 mg daily, while ophthalmopathy patients were given high-dose intravenous methylprednisolone. The study used TCR beta repertoire signatures to distinguish Graves' ophthalmopathy from Graves' hyperthyroidism and to predict progression to ophthalmopathy. For training and testing, the roughly 100 patients in the discovery cohort were randomly divided in a 7:3 ratio. In several hyperthyroidism patients, the T-cell repertoire of thyroid tissue was compared with the T-cell repertoire of blood. In total, around 140 blood samples were TCR-sequenced: roughly 45 ophthalmopathy, some 80 hyperthyroidism and roughly 17 hyperthyroidism-to-ophthalmopathy patients. To explore V-J signatures that distinguish ophthalmopathy from hyperthyroidism, a discovery set of 90 to 100 patients was enrolled, made up of 43 with ophthalmopathy and some 56 with stable hyperthyroidism. An independent validation cohort comprised about 20 hyperthyroidism patients and over 15 patients who later progressed from hyperthyroidism to ophthalmopathy.

For repertoire sequencing, the TCR beta CDR3 regions were amplified from RNA transcripts. A first-round RT-PCR used HTBI primers with the Qiagen OneStep RT-PCR kit, followed by a second-round multiplex PCR, size selection and purification. Sequencing of the libraries was carried out on an Illumina HiSeq2000 in paired-end mode with 100 bp reads. The paper's data handling went like this. SOAPnuke was used for read processing, and reads with adapters, uncalled bases, a mean Phred below 15, or no exact constant-primer or identifier match were discarded. High-quality paired reads were merged with COPE v1.2.5. Unique nucleotide sequences were defined as clonotypes and aligned to IMGT TRB V, D and J references using MiTCR v1.1. Only V-J combinations with frequency above 0.0001 were analysed, covering around 99% of repertoires. For each V-J combination, a TCR clonal expansion and chaos score was defined as F50 clonal expansion divided by the chaos observed in the TCRdist matrix. Welch's t-statistics and random forest were used to reduce features to 13 V-J combinations, which were fed into a naive Bayes classifier. Thyroid-blood repertoire similarity was quantified with the Morisita-Horn index. TCRdb trimmed the raw reads at Q25, called clones with MiXCR and kept productive beta chains. CDR3 protein sequences are deduplicated, and each keeps its most common genes and DNA. What appears here as the V and J calls and clone size reflects TCRdb's work, not the paper's. The sample contains about 410,000 distinct CDR3 sequences, about 17% of them found a single time. The ten largest clones represent 1.6% of the sample.

Ophthalmopathy patients were characterized by moderately to severely active disease, a Clinical Activity Score of at least 3, a NOSPECS grade of at least 4, and a disease duration under 3 months. Patients were excluded if they had other autoimmune diseases, uncontrolled infections, pregnancy or lactation. Clinical symptoms, serum thyroxine, TRAb, thyroid ultrasound and orbital computed tomography formed the basis of the diagnosis. Ficoll-Paque density gradient centrifugation was used to isolate PBMCs from around 10 ml of fresh peripheral blood. Total RNA was extracted with Trizol reagent and quality-checked on an Agilent 2100 Bioanalyzer. In this sample, this clonotype turned up a few times. It has no known antigen specificity. The record has no base qualities; no much larger clone is one base away. Including cysteine and phenylalanine, the CDR3 has 13 amino acids. Kept here is only the CDR3 DNA, which spans 39 bases and is read in frame from base 1. V sheds 4 bases and J sheds 3 bases, leaving 10 bases between their ends. The germline V gene sets CDR1 to MNHEY and CDR2 to SVGEGT.

Results the study describes overall, beyond this receptor: In validation, the model predicted ophthalmopathy progression with about 70% sensitivity and roughly 72% specificity; around twelve predicted patients were CT-confirmed with GO in a median of about 6.2 months. Sample size was not statistically predetermined, and group allocation was not concealed from the investigators. In cross-validation, the 13-signature model distinguished ophthalmopathy from stable hyperthyroidism with approximately 88% sensitivity and 81% to 83% specificity, and in the test set the corresponding values were approximately 80% and 75%. Most of the expanded thyroid clonotypes with a frequency above 0.001 were also detected in blood, and it was suggested that the thyroid immune response may be reflected by blood repertoires.

The source material was peripheral blood. The receptor chain draws on TRBV6-2 or TRBV6-3 and TRBJ2-7; the D gene assignment is ambiguous. The TCR was taken from a woman under 30 with Graves' ophthalmopathy. Donor details come from another sample of the same person, matched by shared clones. The CDR3 region: CASSSGENYEQYF. The nucleotide sequence reads as follows: TGTGCCAGCAGTTCAGGAGAGAACTACGAGCAGTACTTC.